A selection of T cell receptor beta chains follows, all from one sample in a study of blood T cell repertoires in COVID-19. Repertoires were generated with immunoSEQ multiplex PCR, while TCRdb's copy carries only in-frame clones and drops some. The repertoire consists of some 300,000 clones, with about 91% occurring once and the leading ten covering just under 7%. Sequencing used peripheral blood. Receptors were obtained from a woman between 25 and 40 years old who had recovered from COVID-19. Each CDR3 is given with its conserved first and last residue. Fields, in order: J gene, clone size, CDR3 length, V gene, D gene, CDR3 DNA, CDR3 protein. The D gene is left open where the match is weak. Only some rows state a clone size, as once, few, many or a class for expanded clones.

TRBJ2-2,once,21,TRBV24-1,TRBD2,TGTGCCACCAGTGATTTAGGCGCTAGCGGGGGGGCCTCCGTCGGCACCGGGGAGCTGTTTTTT,CATSDLGASGGASVGTGELFF
TRBJ2-3,NA,16,TRBV7-9,TRBD2,TGTGCCAGCAGCCCCCCTAGCGGGGTGCGCACAGATACGCAGTATTTT,CASSPPSGVRTDTQYF
TRBJ2-3,NA,15,TRBV5-8,NA,TGTGCCAGCAGCCTGCCGGGGGAGGGCACAGATACGCAGTATTTT,CASSLPGEGTDTQYF
TRBJ2-7,few,13,TRBV27,NA,TGTGCCAGCAGTTTAGTGCAGGGTTACGAGCAGTACTTC,CASSLVQGYEQYF
TRBJ1-6,NA,16,TRBV5-1,TRBD1,TGCGCCAGCAGCTTGGACAGGGGCTCCTATAATTCACCCCTCCACTTT,CASSLDRGSYNSPLHF
TRBJ2-2,once,14,TRBV20-1,NA,TGCAGTGCTAGTACGGTGATCCCGACCGGGGAGCTGTTTTTT,CSASTVIPTGELFF
TRBJ1-1,NA,14,TRBV19,NA,TGTGCCAGTAGTATAGATCAAGGGAGGACTGAAGCTTTCTTT,CASSIDQGRTEAFF
TRBJ1-5,NA,13,TRBV29-1,TRBD1,TGCAGCGTTTGGACAGGCCAGGGTCGCCCCCAGCATTTT,CSVWTGQGRPQHF
TRBJ2-1,NA,16,TRBV28,TRBD2,TGTGCCAGCAGTAACCGACTAGCGGGGACGGTCAATGAGCAGTTCTTC,CASSNRLAGTVNEQFF
TRBJ2-7,NA,13,TRBV24-1,NA,TGTGCCACCAGTGATTCGGGGGAGTACGAGCAGTACTTC,CATSDSGEYEQYF
TRBJ1-4,NA,14,TRBV5-1,NA,TGCGCCAGCAGCTTGATTGAGGATGGTGAAAAACTGTTTTTT,CASSLIEDGEKLFF
TRBJ2-7,NA,17,TRBV18,TRBD2,TGTGCCAGCTCACCAGTCGCGGCGGGAGTACTTTCCTACGAGCAGTACTTC,CASSPVAAGVLSYEQYF
TRBJ2-3,NA,18,TRBV5-8,TRBD2,TGTGCCAGCAGCTTTACGTGGACTAGCGGGGGGGCCGGCGATACGCAGTATTTT,CASSFTWTSGGAGDTQYF
TRBJ2-1,NA,15,TRBV5-1,TRBD2,TGCGCCAGCAGCGATAGCGGGGCGTCCTACAATGAGCAGTTCTTC,CASSDSGASYNEQFF
TRBJ2-7,once,15,TRBV4-1,TRBD1,TGCGCCAGCAGCCAAGAAGGGACAGGGGTGGACGAGCAGTACTTC,CASSQEGTGVDEQYF
TRBJ1-3,few,15,TRBV15,NA,TGTGCCACCAGCAGAGAAGTAAGGGGAGGAAACACCATATATTTT,CATSREVRGGNTIYF